This T cell receptor beta chain was captured in a study of naive and memory T cell subsets. The germline V gene encodes CDR1 SGHRS and CDR2 YFSETQ. This CDR3 spans 14 amino acids. A UMI-containing oligonucleotide was joined by 3' ligation to the TCR cDNA template. Adult healthy volunteers gave 2.5 ml peripheral blood for whole-blood RNA. Unsorted total RNA, 1 to 1000 ng, was DNase treated before reverse transcription. In the case of this clonotype: A much larger clone sits a single nucleotide away, making a read error possible.

Amplification of ligated cDNA took four PCR rounds with SP2 and nested alpha and beta constant primers. Alpha and beta constant region primers primed reverse transcription for blood and skin samples. TCRdb re-called the 5' RACE reads through MiXCR, storing one row per CDR3 protein. Of 50,000 or so distinct CDR3 sequences in the sample, 7.2% are singletons; the top ten hold about 9.8%. The receptor comes from a male donor in good health. This rearrangement joins TRBV5-1 to TRBJ2-7; a possible D gene is TRBD2 (6 bases). CDR3 sequence: CASSLGSGANEKYF. CDR3 in DNA: TGCGCCAGCAGCTTGGGTTCGGGAGCCAACGAGAAGTACTTC.